This T cell receptor (beta chain) was identified in a study of cytomegalovirus exposure and HLA in healthy donors. Donors in the study were healthy people who gave bone marrow. Study outcomes and limitations: Most of the CMV-associated TCR beta chains (in a later analysis) appeared to be HLA-restricted. Researchers counted over 150 TCR beta chains as cytomegalovirus-associated. In an earlier analysis, in 540 or so donors, most V segments appeared productive either ~90% or ~30% of the time.

About this clone itself: Its antigen is unidentified.

The study ran its PCR with 60 Vbeta and 13 Jbeta primers. Clones were sequenced by immunoSEQ multiplex PCR, and TCRdb holds only the in-frame ones, with some missing. The data hold around 190,000 clones, with more than 65% observed a single time. The sample taken for sequencing was PBMCs. This TCR derives from a girl aged 2-10 years in good health and CMV-seropositive.

This CDR3 is CASSISLGRPYEQYF. The CDR3 DNA reads TGTGCCAGTAGTATATCTCTCGGGAGGCCCTACGAGCAGTACTTC. This chain uses TRBV19 with TRBJ2-7; TRBD2 matches at 7 bases. The CDR3 loop spans 15 amino acids. With V trimmed by 2 bases and J by 2 bases, 6 bases remained unmatched. Germline CDR1 reads LNHDA; CDR2 reads SQIVND (reference sequence).